This TCR beta chain was profiled in a study of blood T cell repertoires in COVID-19. Study details: The cDNA or gDNA used as material had been derived from T cells, B-cell-depleted T cells, or PBMCs.

The CDR3 consists of 16 residues. Germline V lookup: CDR1 SGHRS, CDR2 YFSETQ. V lost 0 bases and J lost 5; bases outside the gene matches: 8. Using immunoSEQ multiplex PCR, the repertoire was profiled, and TCRdb retains in-frame clones only, with some absent. The table lists 400,000 to 500,000 clones, about 88% of them singletons. This clonotype originated in a woman aged 18-30 years who had been exposed to COVID-19. This sequence joins TRBV5-1 and TRBJ2-7, with 10 positions matching TRBD2. The sequenced material came from PBMCs or T cells enriched from blood (not recorded which). This CDR3 is CASSLEAGGPMHEQYF. CDR3 sequence (DNA): TGCGCCAGCAGCTTGGAAGCGGGAGGGCCTATGCACGAGCAGTACTTC.